This T cell receptor (beta chain) was documented in a study of T-cell reconstitution after alpha-beta-depleted transplantation in children. Overall study results and limits: Where some patients showed high TCRbeta diversity at day 60, it came from recipient T cells and thymic progenitors that had survived. Once a year had passed after transplant, T-cell counts and diversity came mostly from newly produced T cells. Several hundred expanded graft clones reportedly gave rise to the alpha-beta T cells present about two months after transplant.

Preparing the TCRbeta library involved the use of unique molecular identifiers. Each CDR3 protein gets one entry after TCRdb re-called the PCR reads with MiXCR. The data hold about a million distinct CDR3 sequences, with less than 30% observed a single time. About this clonotype: Antigen: not known.

The sample consisted of PBMCs, mostly from graft donor cells, taken 360 days after TCRalphabeta/CD19-depleted stem cell transplant. The sequence derives from a boy under three years old who had a stem cell transplant for SCID, so the T cells may come from the graft donor.

The CDR3 DNA sequence: TGCGCCAGCAGCTTACCTAGCGGGGGGCCATATAGCACAGATACGCAGTATTTT. Translated: CASSLPSGGPYSTDTQYF. This sequence joins TRBV5-1 and TRBJ2-3; TRBD2 agrees at 11 bases. Looked up from germline, CDR1 is SGHRS and CDR2 is YFSETQ. Unmatched junction bases numbered 8, after V lost 2 bases and J lost 0 bases. This CDR3 is built from 18 residues.